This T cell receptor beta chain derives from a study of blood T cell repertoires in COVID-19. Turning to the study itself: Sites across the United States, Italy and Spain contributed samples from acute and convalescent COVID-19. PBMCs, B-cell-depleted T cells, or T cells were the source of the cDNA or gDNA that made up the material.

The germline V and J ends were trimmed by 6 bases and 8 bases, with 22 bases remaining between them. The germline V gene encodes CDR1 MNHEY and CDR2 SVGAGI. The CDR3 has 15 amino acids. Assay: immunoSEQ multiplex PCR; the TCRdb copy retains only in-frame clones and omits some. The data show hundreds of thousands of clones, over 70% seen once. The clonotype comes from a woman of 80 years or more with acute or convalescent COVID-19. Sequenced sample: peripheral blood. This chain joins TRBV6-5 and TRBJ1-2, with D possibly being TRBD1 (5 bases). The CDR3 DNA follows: TGTGCCAGCAGGGAGAGTTGGACACCCCGAGAGGGCTACACCTTC. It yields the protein CASRESWTPREGYTF.